The source of this T cell receptor beta chain is a study of chemoradiotherapy in HPV16-positive cancers. Repeated repertoire sampling spanned the course of chemoradiotherapy. Overall study findings and caveats: During treatment, candidate HPV-specific clones and E7-related motifs expanded in tumor.

Comment on this clone: Its antigen remains unknown.

Generated by immunoSEQ multiplex PCR, the TCRdb table keeps only in-frame clones and is missing some. The top ten clones hold less than 3.5% of a sample with 50,000 to 55,000 clones, around 90% of them seen once. The CDR3 covers 15 residues. CDR1 and CDR2 (germline): SGHAT, FQNNGV. The V and J ends lost 2 bases and 6 bases, in that order; junction bases with no gene match: 5. The TCR sequence derives from a human donor with HPV-associated anogenital cancer. The chain has TRBV11-2 and TRBJ2-3, with 10 nucleotides matching TRBD2. Sequencing used blood, obtained from a patient who underwent chemoradiotherapy. The CDR3 protein is CASSLSGRAADTQYF. CDR3 nucleotides: TGTGCCAGCAGCTTAAGCGGGAGGGCCGCGGATACGCAGTATTTT.